These T cell receptor beta chains were read from a single sample in a study of identical twins. TCRdb fed the 5' RACE reads into MiXCR, producing one record per CDR3 protein. The table shows approximately 630,000 distinct CDR3 sequences, with just over 7% occurring only once. These data also featured in a second study, about yellow fever vaccine responses in identical twins.

Material: PBMCs. The receptors here all came from a woman aged 18-29 years in good health. Each CDR3 is given with its conserved first and last residue. A D gene is named only where the DNA matches it firmly. Where a row states a size, it is once, few, many or the class of an expanded clone; other rows omit it.

size,J,V,D,CDR3,DNA
-,TRBJ2-3,TRBV7-9,TRBD1,CASSPRTGRDTDTQYF,TGTGCCAGCAGCCCCCGGACAGGGAGAGACACAGATACGCAGTATTTT
-,TRBJ1-2,TRBV3-1,-,CASCQDVSGVYGYTF,TGTGCCTCCTGCCAAGACGTATCAGGGGTGTATGGCTACACCTTC
many,TRBJ1-2,TRBV7-3,-,CASSLMEGFGYTF,TGTGCCAGCAGCTTAATGGAGGGGTTTGGCTACACCTTC
many,TRBJ2-5,TRBV15,-,CATSRERYQETQYF,TGTGCCACCAGCAGAGAACGGTACCAAGAGACCCAGTACTTC
-,TRBJ2-2,TRBV5-1,TRBD1,CASSTDRVRTGELFF,TGCGCCAGCAGCACAGACAGGGTTCGGACCGGGGAGCTGTTTTTT
-,TRBJ2-2,TRBV5-1,TRBD1,CASQGQGAAGTGELFF,TGCGCCAGCCAGGGACAGGGGGCTGCTGGCACCGGGGAGCTGTTTTTT
many,TRBJ1-5,TRBV6-1,TRBD1,CASRLLGQGAGQPQHF,TGTGCCAGCAGGCTCCTCGGACAGGGGGCAGGTCAGCCCCAGCATTTT
-,TRBJ2-2,TRBV5-1,TRBD2,CASGRGGQNTGELFF,TGCGCCAGCGGCCGGGGGGGACAGAACACCGGGGAGCTGTTTTTT
-,TRBJ2-3,TRBV5-1,-,CASSKERTSTDTQYF,TGCGCCAGCAGCAAAGAGCGGACCAGCACAGATACGCAGTATTTT
many,TRBJ1-4,TRBV3-1,-,CASSQDRIGGLGKLFF,TGTGCCAGCAGCCAAGATCGGATAGGGGGATTGGGAAAACTGTTTTTT
few,TRBJ2-4,TRBV2,-,CASSEQGFPFSIQYF,TGTGCCAGCAGTGAACAGGGGTTTCCTTTTTCCATTCAGTACTTC
many,TRBJ2-5,TRBV11-3,-,CASSFRTNQETQYF,TGTGCCAGCAGCTTTAGGACAAATCAAGAGACCCAGTACTTC
few,TRBJ1-1,TRBV5-1,TRBD1,CASSPLWDRDEAFF,TGCGCCAGCAGCCCCCTCTGGGACAGAGATGAAGCTTTCTTT
few,TRBJ2-1,TRBV20-1,TRBD2,CSAAVLAGVSNEQFF,TGCAGTGCTGCAGTACTAGCGGGGGTTTCCAATGAGCAGTTCTTC
few,TRBJ2-7,TRBV2,TRBD2,CASSEGNSGNGYEQYF,TGTGCCAGCAGTGAAGGGAACAGCGGGAATGGCTACGAGCAGTACTTC
-,TRBJ2-7,TRBV2,TRBD1,CASLDRGWNEQYF,TGTGCCAGCCTGGACAGGGGGTGGAACGAGCAGTACTTC
few,TRBJ2-5,TRBV5-1,TRBD2,CASSLLPGLAVQETQYF,TGCGCCAGCAGCTTGCTTCCGGGACTAGCGGTCCAAGAGACCCAGTACTTC
-,TRBJ2-1,TRBV2,TRBD1,CASSDQQGADNEQFF,TGTGCCAGCAGTGATCAACAGGGGGCAGACAATGAGCAGTTCTTC
-,TRBJ2-3,TRBV12-3/TRBV12-4,-,CASTLGEIADTQYF,TGTGCCAGCACCTTGGGGGAGATCGCAGATACGCAGTATTTT
few,TRBJ2-2,TRBV11-2,-,CASSLSAQGELFF,TGTGCCAGCAGCTTATCTGCCCAAGGGGAGCTGTTTTTT
few,TRBJ2-1,TRBV29-1,TRBD2,CSVNRLAGGDYNEQFF,TGCAGCGTTAACAGACTAGCGGGAGGGGACTACAATGAGCAGTTCTTC
few,TRBJ2-3,TRBV20-1,-,CSARGRTAQYF,TGCAGTGCTAGAGGGCGGACTGCGCAGTATTTT
-,TRBJ2-7,TRBV28,TRBD1,CASIGQGIYEQYF,TGTGCCAGCATCGGACAGGGCATCTACGAGCAGTACTTC
-,TRBJ2-5,TRBV6-5,-,CASSYSFGSAQGTQYF,TGTGCCAGCAGTTATTCTTTCGGCAGTGCTCAAGGGACCCAGTACTTC
few,TRBJ1-1,TRBV11-2,-,CASSHETRNTEAFF,TGTGCCAGCAGCCATGAGACAAGGAACACTGAAGCTTTCTTT
many,TRBJ2-2,TRBV4-1,-,CASRGTGELFF,TGCGCCAGTAGAGGCACCGGGGAGCTGTTTTTT
few,TRBJ2-5,TRBV10-3,TRBD2,CAISPTSATSGTETQYF,TGTGCCATCAGCCCTACCTCCGCGACTAGCGGGACGGAGACCCAGTACTTC
few,TRBJ2-5,TRBV20-1,-,CSARISETQYF,TGCAGTGCTAGAATATCAGAGACCCAGTACTTC
few,TRBJ2-3,TRBV6-4,-,CASSDGAGAGGTQYF,TGTGCCAGCAGTGACGGGGCAGGTGCCGGTGGTACGCAGTATTTT
few,TRBJ2-1,TRBV2,TRBD2,CASSERRAGGAYNEQFF,TGTGCCAGCAGTGAACGAAGGGCGGGGGGCGCCTACAATGAGCAGTTCTTC
few,TRBJ2-5,TRBV2,TRBD2,CASSEDVSGSLGGETQYF,TGTGCCAGCAGTGAAGATGTTAGCGGGAGCCTCGGGGGCGAGACCCAGTACTTC
-,TRBJ2-1,TRBV25-1,-,CASTSKGPVGEQFF,TGTGCCAGCACGTCGAAGGGGCCCGTCGGTGAGCAGTTCTTC
-,TRBJ2-7,TRBV12-3/TRBV12-4,TRBD2,CASSPTSGKGGEQYF,TGTGCCAGCAGTCCAACTAGCGGGAAAGGGGGCGAGCAGTACTTC
few,TRBJ2-7,TRBV2,TRBD2,CASSEAASGGSYEQYF,TGTGCCAGCAGTGAAGCCGCTAGCGGGGGCTCCTACGAGCAGTACTTC
few,TRBJ2-3,TRBV27,TRBD2,CASSYLAGQDTDTQYF,TGTGCCAGCAGTTATTTAGCGGGGCAAGATACAGATACGCAGTATTTT
many,TRBJ2-3,TRBV5-1,TRBD1,CASGPRTGGGTDTQYF,TGCGCCAGCGGGCCCCGGACAGGGGGCGGGACAGATACGCAGTATTTT
-,TRBJ2-7,TRBV12-3/TRBV12-4,-,CASSLVDWRGGQYF,TGTGCCAGCAGTTTAGTTGACTGGAGGGGCGGGCAGTACTTC
few,TRBJ2-6,TRBV7-9,-,CASSLVRDSGANVLTF,TGTGCCAGCAGCTTAGTCAGGGATAGTGGGGCCAACGTCCTGACTTTC
few,TRBJ1-3,TRBV15,-,CATSRDFGSGNTIYF,TGTGCCACCAGCAGAGATTTTGGGTCTGGAAACACCATATATTTT
-,TRBJ2-1,TRBV20-1,-,CSARGLARDQEYNEQFF,TGCAGTGCTAGAGGATTGGCCCGGGACCAAGAGTACAATGAGCAGTTCTTC